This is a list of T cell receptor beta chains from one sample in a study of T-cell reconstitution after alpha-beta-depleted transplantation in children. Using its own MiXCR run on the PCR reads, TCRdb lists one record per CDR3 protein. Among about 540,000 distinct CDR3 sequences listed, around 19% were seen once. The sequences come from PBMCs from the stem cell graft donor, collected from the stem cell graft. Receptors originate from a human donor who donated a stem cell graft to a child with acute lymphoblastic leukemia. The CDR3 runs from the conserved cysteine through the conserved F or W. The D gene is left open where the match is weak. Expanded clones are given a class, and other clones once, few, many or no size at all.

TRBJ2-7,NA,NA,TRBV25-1,CASSEWSYEQYF,TGTGCCAGCAGTGAATGGAGCTACGAGCAGTACTTC
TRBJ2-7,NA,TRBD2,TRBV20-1,CSASREGLIYEQYF,TGCAGTGCTAGCAGGGAGGGGTTGATCTACGAGCAGTACTTC
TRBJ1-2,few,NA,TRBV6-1,CASSTQVGYGYTF,TGTGCCAGCAGTACCCAGGTTGGCTATGGCTACACCTTC
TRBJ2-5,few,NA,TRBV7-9,CASSASVQETQYF,TGTGCCAGCAGCGCTTCTGTACAAGAGACCCAGTACTTC
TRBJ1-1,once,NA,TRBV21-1,CASSLATGRGQRNTEAFF,TGTGCCAGCAGCCTCGCTACGGGCAGGGGGCAGAGGAACACTGAAGCTTTCTTT
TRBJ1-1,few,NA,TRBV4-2,CASRGRGTEAFF,TGTGCCTCTCGAGGAAGGGGCACTGAAGCTTTCTTT
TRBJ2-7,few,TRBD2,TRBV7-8,CASSLAVWRTSSYEQYF,TGTGCCAGCAGCTTAGCAGTTTGGCGGACTAGCTCCTACGAGCAGTACTTC
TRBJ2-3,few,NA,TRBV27,CASSLILPGGTDTQYF,TGTGCCAGCAGTTTAATCCTCCCAGGTGGGACAGATACGCAGTATTTT
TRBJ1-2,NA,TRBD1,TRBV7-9,CASSPTGQAHYGYTF,TGTGCCAGCAGCCCTACGGGACAGGCCCACTATGGCTACACCTTC
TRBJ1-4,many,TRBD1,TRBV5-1,CASSNGTGRREKLFF,TGCGCCAGCAGCAACGGGACAGGCCGACGGGAAAAACTGTTTTTT
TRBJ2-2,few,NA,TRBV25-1,CASSEFFVETGELFF,TGTGCCAGCAGTGAATTTTTCGTGGAGACCGGGGAGCTGTTTTTT
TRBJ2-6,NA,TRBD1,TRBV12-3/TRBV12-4,CASSSRGPGANVLTF,TGTGCCAGCAGTTCCAGGGGGCCTGGGGCCAACGTCCTGACTTTC
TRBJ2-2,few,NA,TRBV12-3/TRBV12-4,CASSFRTAPGGTGELFF,TGTGCCAGCAGTTTTAGGACGGCACCCGGGGGCACCGGGGAGCTGTTTTTT
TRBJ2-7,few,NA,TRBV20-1,CSTGLQYEQYF,TGCAGTACAGGACTCCAGTACGAGCAGTACTTC
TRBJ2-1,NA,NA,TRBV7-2,CASSLVTSSEQFF,TGTGCCAGCAGCTTAGTAACGAGCAGTGAGCAGTTCTTC
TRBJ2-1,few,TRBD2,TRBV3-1,CASSRWTSEVFLQNDEQFF,TGTGCCAGCAGCCGGTGGACTAGCGAGGTGTTCCTCCAAAACGATGAGCAGTTCTTC
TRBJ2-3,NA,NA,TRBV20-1,CSARDRFTDTQYF,TGCAGTGCTAGAGATAGGTTTACAGATACGCAGTATTTT
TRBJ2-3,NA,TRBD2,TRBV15,CATSRLPGLAGSTDTQYF,TGTGCCACCAGCAGATTACCGGGACTAGCGGGATCCACAGATACGCAGTATTTT
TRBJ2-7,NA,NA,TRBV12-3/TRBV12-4,CASSLGNGFYEQYF,TGTGCCAGCAGTTTAGGGAACGGGTTTTACGAGCAGTACTTC
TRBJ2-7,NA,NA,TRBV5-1,CASSPGLPDYEQYF,TGCGCCAGCAGCCCGGGACTGCCCGACTACGAGCAGTACTTC
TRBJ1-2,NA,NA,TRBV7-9,CASSLRGQGGYTF,TGTGCCAGCAGCTTACGGGGCCAGGGCGGCTACACCTTC
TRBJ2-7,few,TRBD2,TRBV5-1,CASSHVGGSYEQYF,TGCGCCAGCAGTCATGTCGGGGGGTCCTACGAGCAGTACTTC
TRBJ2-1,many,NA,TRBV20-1,CSDGEQFF,TGCAGTGATGGTGAGCAGTTCTTC
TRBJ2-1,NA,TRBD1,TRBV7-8,CASSNGQVPYNEQFF,TGTGCCAGCAGCAATGGACAGGTGCCCTACAATGAGCAGTTCTTC
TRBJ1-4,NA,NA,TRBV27,CASSTTGPGKLFF,TGTGCCAGCAGTACTACAGGGCCGGGAAAACTGTTTTTT
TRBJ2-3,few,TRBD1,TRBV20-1,CSARVPRQGANTDTQYF,TGCAGTGCTAGAGTGCCCCGGCAGGGGGCGAACACAGATACGCAGTATTTT
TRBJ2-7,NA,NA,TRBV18,CASSPRPGGSYEQYF,TGTGCCAGCTCACCGAGACCCGGGGGCTCCTACGAGCAGTACTTC
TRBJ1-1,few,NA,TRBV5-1,CASSASRPNEAFF,TGCGCCAGCAGCGCAAGCCGCCCCAACGAAGCTTTCTTT
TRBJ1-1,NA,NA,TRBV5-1,CASSLEELMNTEAFF,TGCGCCAGCAGCTTGGAAGAGCTAATGAACACTGAAGCTTTCTTT
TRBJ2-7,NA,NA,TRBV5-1,CASSLDGLSSYEQYF,TGCGCCAGCAGCTTGGACGGGTTGAGCTCCTACGAGCAGTACTTC
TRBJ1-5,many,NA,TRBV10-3,CAISINGGNQPQHF,TGTGCCATCAGCATAAACGGGGGCAATCAGCCCCAGCATTTT
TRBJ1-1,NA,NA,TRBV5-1,CASSLRGNAEAFF,TGCGCCAGCAGCTTGCGGGGGAACGCTGAAGCTTTCTTT
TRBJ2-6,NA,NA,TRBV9,CASSDWTGGGSGANVLTF,TGTGCCAGCAGCGATTGGACAGGAGGGGGGTCTGGGGCCAACGTCCTGACTTTC
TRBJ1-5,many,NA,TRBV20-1,CSARDISVLGNQPQHF,TGCAGTGCTAGAGATATTTCTGTCTTGGGCAATCAGCCCCAGCATTTT
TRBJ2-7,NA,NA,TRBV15,CATSRDRVSHEQYF,TGTGCCACCAGCAGAGATCGCGTCTCCCACGAGCAGTACTTC
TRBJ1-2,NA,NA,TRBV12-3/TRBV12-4,CASSSGRGATSDYGYTF,TGTGCCAGCAGTTCAGGCAGGGGTGCGACTAGCGACTATGGCTACACCTTC
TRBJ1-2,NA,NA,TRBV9,CASSFRGFDSGYTF,TGTGCCAGCAGCTTCAGGGGATTTGATAGCGGCTACACCTTC
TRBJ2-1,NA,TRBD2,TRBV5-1,CASGLAGPVLSSYNEQFF,TGCGCCAGCGGTCTAGCGGGACCAGTCCTCAGCTCCTACAATGAGCAGTTCTTC
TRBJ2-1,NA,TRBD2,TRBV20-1,CSARDRDSGSYNEQFF,TGCAGTGCTAGAGATCGGGATAGCGGGAGTTACAATGAGCAGTTCTTC
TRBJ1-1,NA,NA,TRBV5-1,CASSHGPSNGGMNTEAFF,TGCGCCAGCAGCCATGGGCCCTCCAACGGGGGGATGAACACTGAAGCTTTCTTT
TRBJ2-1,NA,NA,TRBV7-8,CASSLGGVRNEQFF,TGTGCCAGCAGCTTAGGGGGGGTCCGCAATGAGCAGTTCTTC
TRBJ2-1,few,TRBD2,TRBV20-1,CSALPGLAGPNEQFF,TGCAGTGCTCTTCCGGGACTAGCGGGACCCAATGAGCAGTTCTTC